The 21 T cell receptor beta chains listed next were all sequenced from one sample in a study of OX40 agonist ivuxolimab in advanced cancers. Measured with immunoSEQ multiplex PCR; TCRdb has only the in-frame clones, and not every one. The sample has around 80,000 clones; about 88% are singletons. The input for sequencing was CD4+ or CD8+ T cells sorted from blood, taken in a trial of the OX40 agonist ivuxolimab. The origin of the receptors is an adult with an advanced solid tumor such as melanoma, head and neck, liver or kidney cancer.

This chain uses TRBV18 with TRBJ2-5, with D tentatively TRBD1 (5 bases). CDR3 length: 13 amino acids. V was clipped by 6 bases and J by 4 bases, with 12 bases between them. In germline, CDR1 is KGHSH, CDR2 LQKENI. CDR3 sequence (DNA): TGTGCCAGCTCTGTGGGGCCACGAGAGACCCAGTACTTC. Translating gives CASSVGPRETQYF.

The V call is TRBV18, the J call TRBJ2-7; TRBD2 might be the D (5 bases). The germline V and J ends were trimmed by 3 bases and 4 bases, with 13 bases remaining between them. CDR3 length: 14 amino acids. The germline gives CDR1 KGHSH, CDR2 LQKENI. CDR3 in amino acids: CASSPAGFPYEQYV. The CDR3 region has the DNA TGTGCCAGCTCACCGGCGGGTTTTCCGTACGAGCAGTACGTC.

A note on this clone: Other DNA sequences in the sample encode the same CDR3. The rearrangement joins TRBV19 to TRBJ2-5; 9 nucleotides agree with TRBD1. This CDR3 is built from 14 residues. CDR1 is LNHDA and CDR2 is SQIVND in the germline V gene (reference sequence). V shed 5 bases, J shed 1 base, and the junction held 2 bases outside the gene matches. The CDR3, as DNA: TGTGCCAGTAGTCCGGACAGGGGCCAAGAGACCCAGTACTTC. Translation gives CASSPDRGQETQYF.

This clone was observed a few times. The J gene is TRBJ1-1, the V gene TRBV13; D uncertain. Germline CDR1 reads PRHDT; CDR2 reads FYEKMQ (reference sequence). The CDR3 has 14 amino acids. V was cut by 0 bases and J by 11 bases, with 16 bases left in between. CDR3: CASSLGLLVGEAFF. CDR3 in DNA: TGTGCCAGCAGCTTAGGCCTACTCGTCGGGGAGGCTTTCTTT.

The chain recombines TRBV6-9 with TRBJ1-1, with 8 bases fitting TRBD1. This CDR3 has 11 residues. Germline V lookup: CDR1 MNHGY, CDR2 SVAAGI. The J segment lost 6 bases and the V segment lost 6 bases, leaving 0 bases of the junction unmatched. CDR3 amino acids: CASSRGPEAFF. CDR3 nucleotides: TGTGCCAGCAGCAGGGGGCCTGAAGCTTTCTTT.

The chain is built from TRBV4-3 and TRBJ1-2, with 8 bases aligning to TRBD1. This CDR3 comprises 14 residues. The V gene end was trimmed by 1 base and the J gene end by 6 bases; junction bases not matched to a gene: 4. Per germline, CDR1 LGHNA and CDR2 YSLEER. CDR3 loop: CASSQGETGDGYTF. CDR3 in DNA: TGCGCCAGCAGCCAAGGGGAGACAGGGGATGGCTACACCTTC.

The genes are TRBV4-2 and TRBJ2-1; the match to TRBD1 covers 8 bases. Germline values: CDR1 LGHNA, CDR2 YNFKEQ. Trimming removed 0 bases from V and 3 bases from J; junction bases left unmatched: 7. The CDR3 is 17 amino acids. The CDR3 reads CASSQDSFTGGYNEQFF. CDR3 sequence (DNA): TGTGCCAGCAGCCAAGATAGTTTTACAGGGGGCTACAATGAGCAGTTCTTC.

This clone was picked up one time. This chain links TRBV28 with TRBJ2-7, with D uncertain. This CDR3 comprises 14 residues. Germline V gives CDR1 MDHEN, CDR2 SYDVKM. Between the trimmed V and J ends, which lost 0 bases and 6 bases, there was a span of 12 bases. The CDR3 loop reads CASSLCVKGCEQYV. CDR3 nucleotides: TGTGCCAGCAGTTTATGCGTGAAGGGTTGCGAGCAGTACGTC.

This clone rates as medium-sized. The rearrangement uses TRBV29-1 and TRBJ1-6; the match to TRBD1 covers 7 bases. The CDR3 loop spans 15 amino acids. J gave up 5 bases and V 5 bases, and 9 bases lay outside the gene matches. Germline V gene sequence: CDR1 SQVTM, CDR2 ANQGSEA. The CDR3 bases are TGCAGCGTTCGTTCAGGGACAGCTAATAATTCACCCCTCCACTTT. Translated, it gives CSVRSGTANNSPLHF.

In DNA, the CDR3 is TGTGCCAGCAGTTTATCTCCCCCCCCTACCACCACAGATACGCAGTATTTT. As protein: CASSLSPPPTTTDTQYF. The chain is built from TRBV27 and TRBJ2-3; no definite D call. This CDR3 spans 17 amino acids. Trimming cost V 0 bases and J 2 bases, with 15 bases left between them. Per germline, CDR1 MNHEY and CDR2 SMNVEV (reference sequence).

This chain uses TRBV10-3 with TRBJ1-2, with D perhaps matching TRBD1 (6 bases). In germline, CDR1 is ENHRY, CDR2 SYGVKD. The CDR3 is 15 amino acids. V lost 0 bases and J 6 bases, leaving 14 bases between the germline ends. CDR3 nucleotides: TGTGCCATCAGTGAGTCTGGGCAGGGGAGAAATGGCTACACCTTC. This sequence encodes CAISESGQGRNGYTF.

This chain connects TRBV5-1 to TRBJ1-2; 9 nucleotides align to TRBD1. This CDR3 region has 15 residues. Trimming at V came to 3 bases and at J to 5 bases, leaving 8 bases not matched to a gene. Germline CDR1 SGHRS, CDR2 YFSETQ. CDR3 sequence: CASSSGGTGKYGYTF. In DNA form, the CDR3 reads TGCGCCAGCAGCTCAGGAGGGACAGGGAAATATGGCTACACCTTC.

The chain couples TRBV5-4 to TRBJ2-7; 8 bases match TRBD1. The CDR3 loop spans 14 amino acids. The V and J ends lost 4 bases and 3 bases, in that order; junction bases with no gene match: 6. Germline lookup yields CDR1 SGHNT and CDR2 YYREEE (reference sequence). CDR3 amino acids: CASSQDRASYEQYV. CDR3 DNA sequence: TGTGCCAGCAGCCAGGACAGGGCCAGCTACGAGCAGTACGTC.

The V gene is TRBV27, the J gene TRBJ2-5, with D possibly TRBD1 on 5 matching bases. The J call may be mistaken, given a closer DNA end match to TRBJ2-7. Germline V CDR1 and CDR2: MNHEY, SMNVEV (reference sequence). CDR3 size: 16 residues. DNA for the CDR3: TGTGCCAGCAGAGGACAAGGGCGGTCCTATGTACGCGAGCAGTACTTC. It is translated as CASRGQGRSYVREQYF.

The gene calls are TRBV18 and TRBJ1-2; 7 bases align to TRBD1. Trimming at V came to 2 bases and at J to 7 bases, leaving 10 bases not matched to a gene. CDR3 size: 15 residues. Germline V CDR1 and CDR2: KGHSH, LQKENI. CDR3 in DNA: TGTGCCAGCTCACCAGAGGGACAGTCCTTCGGTGGCTACACCTTC. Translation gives CASSPEGQSFGGYTF.

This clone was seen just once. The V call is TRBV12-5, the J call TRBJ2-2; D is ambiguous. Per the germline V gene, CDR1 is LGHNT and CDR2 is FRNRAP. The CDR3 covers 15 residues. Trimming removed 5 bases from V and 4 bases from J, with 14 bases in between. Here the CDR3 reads CASGLYTVSTGELFF. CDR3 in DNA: TGTGCTAGTGGTCTGTACACAGTCAGCACCGGGGAGCTGTTTTTT.

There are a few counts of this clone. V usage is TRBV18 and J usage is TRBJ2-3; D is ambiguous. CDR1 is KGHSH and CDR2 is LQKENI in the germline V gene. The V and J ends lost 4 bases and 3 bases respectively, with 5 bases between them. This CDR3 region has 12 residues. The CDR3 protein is CASSLETDTQYF. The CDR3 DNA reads TGTGCCAGCTCACTAGAGACAGATACGCAGTATTTT.

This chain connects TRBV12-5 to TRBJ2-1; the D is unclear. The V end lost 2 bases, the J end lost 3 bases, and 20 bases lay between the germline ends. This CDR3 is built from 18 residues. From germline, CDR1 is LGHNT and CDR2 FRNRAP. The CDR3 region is CASGLSTLGKRDYNEQFF. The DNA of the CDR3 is TGTGCTAGTGGTTTGTCCACCTTGGGGAAAAGGGACTACAATGAGCAGTTCTTC. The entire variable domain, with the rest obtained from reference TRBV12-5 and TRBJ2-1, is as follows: DARVTQTPRHKVTEMGQEVTMRCQPILGHNTVFWYRQTMMQGLELLAYFRNRAPLDDSGMPKDRFSAEMPDATLATLKIQPSEPRDSAVYFCASGLSTLGKRDYNEQFFGPGTRLTVL.

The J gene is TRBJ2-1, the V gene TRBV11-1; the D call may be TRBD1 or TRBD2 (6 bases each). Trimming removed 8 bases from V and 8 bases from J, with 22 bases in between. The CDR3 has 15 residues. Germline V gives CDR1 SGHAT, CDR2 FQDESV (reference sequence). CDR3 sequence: CASQRGAEVIHEQFF. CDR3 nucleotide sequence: TGTGCCAGCCAAAGGGGGGCAGAAGTTATCCATGAGCAGTTCTTC.

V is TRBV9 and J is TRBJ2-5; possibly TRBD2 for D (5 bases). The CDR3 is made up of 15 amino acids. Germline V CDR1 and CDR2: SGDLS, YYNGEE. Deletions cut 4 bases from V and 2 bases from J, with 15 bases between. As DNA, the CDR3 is TGTGCCAGCAGCCTTTCCGGGGAGAAACAAGAGACCCAGTACTTC. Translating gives CASSLSGEKQETQYF.

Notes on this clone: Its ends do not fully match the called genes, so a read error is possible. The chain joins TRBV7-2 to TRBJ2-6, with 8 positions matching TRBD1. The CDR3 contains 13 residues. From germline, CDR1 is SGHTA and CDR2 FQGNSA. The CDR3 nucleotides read TGTGCCAGCAGCCAAGACAGGGGAAGGGCTTCGGCTTTC. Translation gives CASSQDRGRASAF. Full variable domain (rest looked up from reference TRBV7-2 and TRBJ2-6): GAGVSQSPSNKVTEKGKDVELRCDPISGHTALYWYRQSLGQGLEFLIYFQGNSAPDKSGLPSDRFSAERTGGSVSTLTIQRTQQEDSAVYLCASSQDRGRASAFGAGSRLTVL.